The 15 T cell receptor beta chains in this list originate from one sample, sequenced in a study of regulatory T cells in long-lasting Graves disease. TCR beta libraries were built with iRepertoire HTBI primers and Arm-PCR of CDR3 regions. Using its own MiXCR run on the multiplex PCR reads, TCRdb lists one record per CDR3 protein. The table has some 600,000 distinct CDR3 sequences, roughly 15% seen once. The time point here: newly diagnosed GD, antithyroid drugs for less than 3 months. PBMC-derived RNA was used for the TCR library. These data also formed part of another study, on T cells in Graves' hyperthyroidism and ophthalmopathy.

This sample comprised peripheral blood mononuclear cells (PBMCs), obtained at new diagnosis, from a patient treated with antithyroid drugs. All receptors derive from a man between 18 and 29 years old with Graves disease.

This clonotype was observed a handful of times. The chain is built from TRBV20-1 and TRBJ2-1; perhaps TRBD2 as D (6 bases). Trimming took 4 bases from V and 4 from J, leaving 14 bases between them. Per germline, CDR1 DFQATT and CDR2 SNEGSKA (reference sequence). The CDR3 is 14 amino acids. The CDR3 loop reads CSATAGFGYNEQFF. The CDR3 nucleotides are TGCAGTGCTACAGCGGGCTTTGGGTACAATGAGCAGTTCTTC.

This clonotype was detected a few times. The chain is built from TRBV6-1 and TRBJ2-7; D perhaps matches TRBD2 (5 bases). Looked up from germline, CDR1 is MNHNS and CDR2 is SASEGT. This CDR3 comprises 12 residues. CDR3 nucleotide sequence: TGTGGGACGGGGAAGAGCTCCTACGAGCAGTACTTC. This codes for CGTGKSSYEQYF.

The chain has TRBV5-1 and TRBJ2-5, with D perhaps TRBD1 or TRBD2 (5 bases each). CDR1 SGHRS and CDR2 YFSETQ come from the germline V gene. This CDR3 comprises 13 residues. Trimming stripped 4 bases from V and 6 bases from J, with 13 bases between. This chain's CDR3 is CASSQGPTQTQYF. CDR3 DNA sequence: TGCGCCAGCAGCCAGGGACCGACTCAGACCCAGTACTTC.

This clonotype was seen a handful of times. The rearrangement links TRBV7-6 to TRBJ2-1; D might be TRBD1 (6 bases). The CDR3 has 14 amino acids. The V gene's germline CDR1 is SGHVS and CDR2 FNYEAQ. Trimming took 5 bases from V and 4 from J, leaving 12 bases between them. This CDR3 reads CASSAGTKYNEQFF. The DNA for the CDR3 is TGTGCCAGCAGCGCCGGGACAAAATACAATGAGCAGTTCTTC.

The chain uses TRBV19 and TRBJ2-7; D might be TRBD2 (5 bases). V lost 7 bases and J lost 3, with 19 bases in between. The CDR3 is 15 amino acids. Germline V lookup: CDR1 LNHDA, CDR2 SQIVND (reference sequence). CDR3 region: CASKRNGLGDYEQYF. The CDR3, as DNA: TGTGCCAGTAAAAGAAATGGACTGGGAGACTACGAGCAGTACTTC.

This clonotype was counted at least ten times. The V gene is TRBV18, the J gene TRBJ1-2, with D unclear. Trimming took off 5 bases at V and 4 bases at J, with 11 bases between the two ends. Germline-derived CDR1 and CDR2 are KGHSH and LQKENI. CDR3 length: 13 residues. The CDR3 here is CASSDGTSYGYTF. CDR3 nucleotides: TGTGCCAGCTCAGACGGAACTTCCTATGGCTACACCTTC.

The chain carries TRBV14 and TRBJ2-3; TRBD2 matches at 7 bases. Germline trimming cut 2 bases from V and 2 bases from J; bases unmatched to any gene: 10. The CDR3 totals 17 residues. CDR1 and CDR2 (germline): SGHDN, FVKESK. CDR3 in amino acids: CASSQLGLADLTDTQYF. CDR3 coding DNA: TGTGCCAGCAGCCAACTGGGCCTAGCGGACCTCACAGATACGCAGTATTTT.

There are many counts of this clonotype. The CDR3 sequence: CASSPGQKPSYEQYF. As DNA, the CDR3 is TGTGCCAGCAGTCCAGGCCAGAAGCCCTCCTACGAGCAGTACTTC. The chain links TRBV3-1 to TRBJ2-7, with unresolved D. Germline CDR1 LGHDT, CDR2 YNNKEL (reference sequence). This CDR3 has 15 residues. V lost 6 bases, J lost 0 bases, and 15 bases lay in between.

This clonotype was seen at least ten times. CDR3 sequence reads: CASSPQGPPVNSIQYF. CDR3 DNA: TGTGCCAGCAGCCCTCAGGGGCCCCCGGTCAATAGCATTCAGTACTTC. J is TRBJ2-4 and V is TRBV12-3 or TRBV12-4; D perhaps matches TRBD1 (6 bases). Between the trimmed V and J ends, which lost 6 bases and 9 bases, there was a span of 24 bases. This CDR3 is 16 amino acids long.

Turning to this clonotype: A clone one base away is much larger, so this may be a read error. The CDR3 carries no conserved terminal phenylalanine or tryptophan, so it likely arises from a read error. CDR3 bases: TGTGCCAGCGTATGGACAGCGCAGAACTATGGCTACACCCTC. This codes for CASVWTAQNYGYTL. The chain uses TRBV6-1 and TRBJ1-2, with D perhaps matching TRBD1 (6 bases). The germline V and J ends were trimmed by 8 bases and 2 bases, with 15 bases remaining between them. Germline values: CDR1 MNHNS, CDR2 SASEGT. The CDR3 has 14 amino acids.

The J gene is TRBJ2-1, the V gene TRBV5-1; D remains ambiguous. Trimming left V 0 bases short and J 8 bases short, with 9 bases between. CDR3 length: 13 amino acids. Looked up from germline, CDR1 is SGHRS and CDR2 is YFSETQ. The CDR3 loop is CASSLDGYDEQFF. CDR3 in DNA: TGCGCCAGCAGCTTGGATGGTTACGATGAGCAGTTCTTC.

This clonotype was seen many times. The chain joins TRBV6-1 to TRBJ2-7; 7 nucleotides agree with TRBD2. The germline CDR1 and CDR2 sequences are MNHNS and SASEGT. This CDR3 spans 14 amino acids. Trimming at V came to 7 bases and at J to 0 bases, leaving 6 bases not matched to a gene. The CDR3 DNA reads TGTGCCAGCATGACTAGCAGGAGCTCCTACGAGCAGTACTTC. The encoded protein is CASMTSRSSYEQYF.

The chain combines TRBV11-3 with TRBJ2-5; D possibly corresponds to TRBD1 (6 bases). Germline CDR1 is SGHNT and CDR2 is YENEEA. The length of the CDR3 is 15 residues. V gave up 5 bases and J gave up 5 bases, with 18 bases separating them. CDR3 in amino acids: CASSPTPGTLETQYF. The CDR3 DNA follows: TGTGCCAGCAGCCCAACCCCCGGGACATTGGAGACCCAGTACTTC.

The table lists this clonotype with many counts. The chain is built from TRBV7-2 and TRBJ2-7, with D tentatively TRBD2 (6 bases). Trimming took off 5 bases at V and 2 bases at J, with 19 bases between the two ends. The germline V gene encodes CDR1 SGHTA and CDR2 FQGNSA. This CDR3 region has 16 residues. The CDR3 sequence: CASSQRLASDAYEQYF. The CDR3 region has the DNA TGTGCCAGCAGCCAACGGCTAGCTAGCGACGCCTACGAGCAGTACTTC.

The sample holds many counts of this clonotype. CDR3 bases: TGTGCCAGCAGTCCCCAAGGGGGCGGGACCCAGTACTTC. Protein: CASSPQGGGTQYF. J is TRBJ2-5 and V is TRBV12-3 or TRBV12-4, with 7 bases lining up with TRBD1. V gave up 5 bases and J gave up 7 bases; unmatched junction bases: 7. The CDR3 covers 13 residues.